This TCR beta chain was found in a study of breast tumors, draining lymph nodes, adjacent tissues (dated by TCRdb to the mid-2010s). With respect to the entire study: Breast cancer patients provided tumor, adjacent nontumor tissue and axillary lymph nodes, and the study compared the TCR beta repertoires across these three sources. In human breast cancer, the study set out to evaluate how tumor, surrounding tissue and draining lymph node repertoires relate to one another and whether T cells may move between these sites.

The sequencer was an Illumina HiSeq 2000. Multiplex PCR amplification was used to generate the TCR beta chain libraries. The amplified TCR beta chain products were analyzed by high-throughput sequencing. TCRdb reran the public reads through fastp at Q25 and MiXCR, keeping productive beta chains. Every CDR3 protein is listed once, alongside the most common genes and DNA of its rows. This sample gives 150,000 to 200,000 distinct CDR3 sequences in total; 30% to 40% of them show up just once. Clones ranked in the top ten supply more than 3.5% of the sample. Trimming removed 1 base from V and 9 bases from J, leaving 13 bases between the germline ends. Looking up the germline V gene (reference sequence) yields CDR1 SGHKS and CDR2 YYEKEE. Reading from cysteine to phenylalanine, the CDR3 counts 13 amino acids. CDR3 DNA only is kept here, 39 bases in frame from base 1. Lymph node samples came from the axillary draining lymph nodes of breast cancer patients.

The table lists this clonotype with many counts. There is no known antigen for this receptor. Per-nucleotide qualities are absent, and no much larger clonotype sits a single base away. Overall study results and their limits: Tumor T-cell repertoires showed less diversity than lymph node repertoires and more diversity than nontumor tissue repertoires, and tumor T-cell repertoires showed preferential V and J gene usage. The data were judged consistent with most tumor T cells deriving from the lymph node and then expanding within tumor tissue. The conclusion that tumor T cells originate in lymph nodes was presented as consistent with a hypothesis rather than as directly demonstrated. Tumor and nontumor tissue repertoires were found to be significantly more similar in luminal-like than in basal-like breast cancer.

The rearrangement combines TRBV5-5 with TRBJ2-5, with a tentative D gene TRBD2 over 5 matching bases. Sequencing input: axillary lymph node tissue. The clonotype comes from a female donor with breast cancer. Some clones in this sample may be carry-over from other donors' samples. The CDR3 protein is CASSLKGSAAQYF. The DNA sequence reads TGTGCCAGCAGCTTGAAAGGGAGCGCGGCCCAGTACTTC.